This T cell receptor beta chain was found in a study of breast tumors, draining lymph nodes, adjacent tissues. Losses at the gene ends were 4 bases for V and 6 bases for J; bases not matched to a gene: 8. The CDR3 contains 15 residues. Looked up from germline, CDR1 is SNHLY and CDR2 is FYNNEI. This clonotype was detected many times. The antigen is unknown. Breast cancer patients provided tissue from their axillary draining lymph nodes. Study-wide findings and caveats: Tumor TCR diversity was below lymph nodes but above nontumor tissue. That most tumor T cells come from lymph nodes remained unproven. Tumor and nontumor repertoires were significantly more similar in luminal-like than in basal-like breast cancer. Findings are consistent with lymph node origin and intratumoral expansion of most tumor T cells.

TCRdb reanalysed the multiplex PCR reads using MiXCR and keeps one entry per CDR3 protein. The sample records fewer than 300,000 distinct CDR3 sequences, roughly 30% being singletons. This TCR derives from a female donor with breast cancer. Some clones in this sample may be carry-over from other donors' samples. Material for sequencing was axillary lymph node tissue. The chain links TRBV2 to TRBJ2-2; 7 nucleotides line up with TRBD2. CDR3 protein: CASSVGGGWAGELFF. The CDR3 DNA reads TGTGCCAGCAGTGTGGGGGGGGGATGGGCCGGGGAGCTGTTTTTT. Drawing the rest from reference TRBV2 and TRBJ2-2, the complete variable domain is EPEVTQTPSHQVTQMGQEVILRCVPISNHLYFYWYRQILGQKVEFLVSFYNNEISEKSEIFDDQFSVERPDGSNFTLKIRSTKLEDSAMYFCASSVGGGWAGELFFGEGSRLTVL.